These 21 T cell receptor beta chains originate from one sample sequenced in a study of blood T cell repertoires in COVID-19. Assay: immunoSEQ multiplex PCR; the TCRdb copy retains only in-frame clones and omits some. The sample lists roughly 300,000 clones; 70% to 85% were seen once. The sample was peripheral blood. Source of these receptors: a human donor with COVID-19, enrolled during active disease. The donor label of this sample is uncertain.

The V call is TRBV10-3, the J call TRBJ2-6; the D is unclear. This CDR3 spans 11 amino acids. CDR1 and CDR2 (germline): ENHRY, SYGVKD. V gave up 10 bases and J gave up 3 bases, with 4 bases separating them. The CDR3 reads CATRGANVLTF. The CDR3 DNA reads as TGTGCCACCCGTGGGGCCAACGTCCTGACTTTC.

This clone was recorded a few times. This chain uses TRBV7-2 with TRBJ1-1, with 8 bases aligning to TRBD1. This CDR3 is built from 14 residues. Germline trimming cut 6 bases from V and 6 bases from J; bases unmatched to any gene: 9. Germline V CDR1 and CDR2: SGHTA, FQGNSA. The CDR3 spells CASREVTGGAEAFF. In DNA, the CDR3 is TGTGCCAGCAGGGAAGTTACAGGGGGGGCTGAAGCTTTCTTT.

J is TRBJ2-7 and V is TRBV12-3 or TRBV12-4, with D maybe TRBD2 (5 bases). V was cut by 8 bases and J by 7 bases, with 9 bases left in between. The CDR3 totals 10 residues. The CDR3 spells CASGRWEQYF. CDR3 DNA: TGTGCCAGCGGGAGATGGGAGCAGTACTTC.

The table lists this clone with many counts. The rearrangement links TRBV25-1 to TRBJ1-2, with D tentatively TRBD1 (5 bases). Germline CDR1 reads MGHDK; CDR2 reads SYGVNS. CDR3 length: 14 residues. Trimming shortened V by 1 base and J by 6 bases, and 12 bases separated the two germline ends. CDR3 residues: CASSEWGSQNGYTF. In DNA form, the CDR3 reads TGTGCCAGCAGTGAATGGGGCAGTCAGAATGGCTACACCTTC.

The J gene is TRBJ2-1, the V gene TRBV19; 12 bases align to TRBD2. The trim removed 4 bases at V and 15 bases at J, leaving 16 bases unmatched. Germline assignment: CDR1 LNHDA and CDR2 SQIVND (reference sequence). The CDR3 consists of 16 residues. The CDR3 DNA sequence: TGTGCCAGTAGTACTTCCGTAGGGCTAGCGGGAGGGCCGGGGTTCTTC. This gives the protein CASSTSVGLAGGPGFF.

V usage is TRBV4-1 and J usage is TRBJ1-6; D is unclear. V lost 2 bases to trimming and J lost 0 bases, with 8 bases between them. The germline V gene encodes CDR1 MGHRA and CDR2 YSYEKL. This CDR3 contains 16 residues. The CDR3 bases are TGCGCCAGCAGCCAAAGATCGAGCTCCTATAATTCACCCCTCCACTTT. This sequence encodes CASSQRSSSYNSPLHF.

This clone was recorded only once. The chain recombines TRBV19 with TRBJ2-7; 11 bases are a match to TRBD2. V gave up 5 bases and J gave up 3 bases; unmatched junction bases: 3. Germline V gene lookup returns CDR1 LNHDA and CDR2 SQIVND (reference sequence). There are 14 residues in the CDR3. As DNA, the CDR3 is TGTGCCAGTAGTCGGACTAGCGGGTTCTACGAGCAGTACTTC. Amino acid sequence: CASSRTSGFYEQYF.

The rearrangement links TRBV5-1 to TRBJ2-2; D is ambiguous. The V end lost 0 bases, the J end lost 0 bases, and 6 bases lay between the germline ends. The CDR3 sequence is 15 residues long. Germline CDR1 and CDR2: SGHRS and YFSETQ. CDR3 sequence: CASSLATPNTGELFF. The CDR3 nucleotides read TGCGCCAGCAGCTTGGCGACACCGAACACCGGGGAGCTGTTTTTT.

The V and J genes are TRBV27 and TRBJ1-5, with D possibly TRBD1 on 6 matching bases. Germline V lookup: CDR1 MNHEY, CDR2 SMNVEV (reference sequence). The V end was cut by 6 bases, the J end by 1 base, with 10 bases between. The CDR3 loop spans 14 amino acids. The CDR3 is CASSRGASNQPQHF. DNA of the CDR3: TGTGCCAGCAGCCGGGGGGCCAGCAATCAGCCCCAGCATTTT.

The V call is TRBV3-1 (or the pseudogene TRBV3-2), the J call TRBJ2-1, with 8 bases matching TRBD1. Germline V gene data show CDR1 as LGHDT and CDR2 as YNNKEL (reference sequence). V gave up 4 bases and J gave up 2 bases; unmatched junction bases: 4. The CDR3 runs 15 residues. The chain's CDR3 is CASSPDRGPYNEQFF. CDR3 coding DNA: TGTGCCAGCAGCCCAGACAGGGGCCCCTACAATGAGCAGTTCTTC.

This clone showed up just a few times. The rearrangement links TRBV6-6 to TRBJ1-2, with D possibly matching TRBD1 (6 bases). Germline V gene lookup returns CDR1 MNHNY and CDR2 SVGAGI (reference sequence). The CDR3 covers 16 residues. V gave up 6 bases and J gave up 1 base, with 18 bases separating them. CDR3 nucleotide sequence: TGTGCCAGCAGCTCGATCAATTTGGACAGTAACTATGGCTACACCTTC. Translated: CASSSINLDSNYGYTF.

This chain links TRBV3-1 (or the pseudogene TRBV3-2) with TRBJ1-1; 11 bases are a match to TRBD1. V shed 4 bases, J shed 1 base, and the junction held 5 bases outside the gene matches. CDR3 size: 16 residues. Germline CDR1 LGHDT, CDR2 YNNKEL (reference sequence). This CDR3 is CASSRGTGGWNTEAFF. Written as DNA, the CDR3 is TGTGCCAGCAGCCGGGGGACAGGGGGGTGGAACACTGAAGCTTTCTTT.

The chain combines TRBV7-9 with TRBJ2-7, with TRBD1 identical over 7 bases. V shed 8 bases, J shed 1 base, and the junction held 5 bases outside the gene matches. The CDR3 extends over 13 amino acids. Germline V gene data show CDR1 as SEHNR and CDR2 as FQNEAQ (reference sequence). The CDR3 loop reads CASQQGSSYEQYF. The CDR3, as DNA: TGTGCCAGCCAACAGGGGTCATCCTACGAGCAGTACTTC.

The chain recombines TRBV27 with TRBJ2-1; the match to TRBD1 covers 7 bases. J lost 5 bases, V lost 6 bases, and 4 bases had no gene match. The CDR3 spans 13 residues. The V gene's germline CDR1 is MNHEY and CDR2 SMNVEV (reference sequence). The CDR3 sequence is CASSTGDNNEQFF. CDR3 sequence (DNA): TGTGCCAGCAGCACAGGGGACAACAATGAGCAGTTCTTC.

In this sample, this clone turned up a few times. In the same sample, other DNA sequences code for this CDR3. The chain links TRBV7-6 to TRBJ1-1; TRBD1 is a possible D gene (5 bases). Trimming cost V 5 bases and J 1 base, with 8 bases left between them. CDR3 size: 13 residues. CDR1 and CDR2 (germline): SGHVS, FNYEAQ. CDR3 coding DNA: TGTGCCAGCAGCCGGGGGAGGAACACTGAAGCTTTCTTT. Translation: CASSRGRNTEAFF.

This clone was counted only a few times. The rearrangement links TRBV4-3 to TRBJ2-2; D gene ambiguous. The CDR3 sequence is 16 residues long. CDR1 is LGHNA, CDR2 YSLEER, per germline. With 0 bases removed from V and 4 bases from J, the gap between germline ends came to 12 bases. The chain's CDR3 is CASSQDLDTGTGELFF. The CDR3 DNA is TGCGCCAGCAGCCAAGATCTAGATACGGGCACCGGGGAGCTGTTTTTT.

This clone was seen a handful of times. The rearrangement links TRBV6-7 to TRBJ1-5; no clear D gene. TRBV6-7 is reported as an ORF; its role is uncertain. With 7 bases removed from V and 4 bases from J, the gap between germline ends came to 5 bases. The CDR3 contains 11 residues. In nucleotides, the CDR3 is TGTGCCAGCACTTTAAATCAGCCCCAGCATTTT. Translation: CASTLNQPQHF.

V and J are TRBV3-1 (or the pseudogene TRBV3-2) and TRBJ1-1, with D uncertain. Trimming took 4 bases from V and 5 from J, leaving 20 bases between them. The CDR3 spans 16 residues. Germline assignment: CDR1 LGHDT and CDR2 YNNKEL (reference sequence). The CDR3 spells CASSRGRPIIGTEAFF. Written as DNA, the CDR3 is TGTGCCAGCAGCCGAGGGAGACCTATCATCGGGACTGAAGCTTTCTTT.

CDR3 sequence (DNA): TGTGCCAGCAGGCGGGACGACCTCTACAATGAGCAGTTCTTC. This sequence encodes CASRRDDLYNEQFF. The chain recombines TRBV7-9 with TRBJ2-1; perhaps TRBD2 as D (6 bases). The length of the CDR3 is 14 residues. The V end was cut by 6 bases, the J end by 3 bases, with 12 bases between. Germline assignment: CDR1 SEHNR and CDR2 FQNEAQ (reference sequence).

The CDR3 nucleotides are TGTGCCAGTAGTATAGAGCCAGATGAAAAACTGTTTTTT. Translation gives CASSIEPDEKLFF. V gene TRBV19 combines with J gene TRBJ1-4; D is unresolved. The CDR3 spans 13 residues. Germline CDR1 and CDR2: LNHDA and SQIVND (reference sequence). V lost 0 bases, J lost 6 bases, and 5 bases lay in between. Together with reference TRBV19 and TRBJ1-4, the CDR3 gives the full variable domain: DGGITQSPKYLFRKEGQNVTLSCEQNLNHDAMYWYRQDPGQGLRLIYYSQIVNDFQKGDIAEGYSVSREKKESFPLTVTSAQKNPTAFYLCASSIEPDEKLFFGSGTQLSVL.

A single count supports this clone. V usage is TRBV3-1 (or the pseudogene TRBV3-2) and J usage is TRBJ2-7; TRBD2 agrees at 13 bases. Trimming at V came to 3 bases and at J to 0 bases, leaving 5 bases not matched to a gene. CDR1 is LGHDT and CDR2 is YNNKEL in the germline V gene (reference sequence). CDR3 length: 17 amino acids. The CDR3 nucleotides are TGTGCCAGCAGCCAGCCGGGACTAGCGGGACCCTCCTACGAGCAGTACTTC. The encoded protein is CASSQPGLAGPSYEQYF.